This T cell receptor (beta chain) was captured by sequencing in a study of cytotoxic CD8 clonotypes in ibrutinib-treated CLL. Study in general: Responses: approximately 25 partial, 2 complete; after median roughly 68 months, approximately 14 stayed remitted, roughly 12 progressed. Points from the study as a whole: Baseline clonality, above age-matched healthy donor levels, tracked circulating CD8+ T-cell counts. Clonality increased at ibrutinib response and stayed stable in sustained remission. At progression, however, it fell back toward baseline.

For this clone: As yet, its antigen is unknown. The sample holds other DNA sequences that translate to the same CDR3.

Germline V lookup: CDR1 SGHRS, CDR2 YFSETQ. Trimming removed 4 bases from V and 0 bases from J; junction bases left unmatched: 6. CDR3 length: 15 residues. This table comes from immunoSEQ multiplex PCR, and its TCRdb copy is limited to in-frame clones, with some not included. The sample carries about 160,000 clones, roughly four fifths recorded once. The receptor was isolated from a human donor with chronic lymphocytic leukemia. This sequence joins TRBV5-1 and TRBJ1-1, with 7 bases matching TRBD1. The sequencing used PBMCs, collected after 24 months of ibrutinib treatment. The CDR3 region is CASSLVQGMNTEAFF. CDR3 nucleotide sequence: TGCGCCAGCAGCCTCGTACAGGGGATGAACACTGAAGCTTTCTTT.